These T cell receptor beta chains were read from a single sample in a study of T cells after yellow fever vaccination. From the 5' RACE reads, TCRdb called clonotypes with MiXCR, one entry per CDR3 protein. The table lists around 610,000 distinct CDR3 sequences, around an eighth of them singletons. The source was PBMCs, collected on the day of the yellow fever booster vaccination. Receptor source: a man aged 25 to 45 who received the YFV17D yellow fever vaccine. CDR3s include the opening cysteine and the closing phenylalanine or tryptophan. D genes are given only for firm matches. The size of a clone is reported for some rows only, either as once, few or many, or as a class for expanded clones.

J gene	clone size	V gene	CDR3 length	D gene	CDR3 DNA	CDR3 protein
TRBJ2-2	few	TRBV3-1	15	-	TGTGCCAGCAGCCAAATGTTAACGAACACCGGGGAGCTGTTTTTT	CASSQMLTNTGELFF
TRBJ2-4	few	TRBV4-3	17	-	TGCGCCAGCAGCCAAAGTTCCGTTCTTCTGGCCAAAAACATTCAGTACTTC	CASSQSSVLLAKNIQYF
TRBJ2-3	-	TRBV20-1	15	-	TGCAGTGCTAGAGATGGACGGCTTAGCACAGATACGCAGTATTTT	CSARDGRLSTDTQYF
TRBJ2-5	few	TRBV7-9	17	TRBD2	TGTGCCAGCAGCTTAGGGGTGACTAGCGGTCCGGGGGAGACCCAGTACTTC	CASSLGVTSGPGETQYF
TRBJ2-7	-	TRBV4-2	16	-	TGTGCCAGCAGCCAACTCATCCGGTCAGGGGGGGACGAGCAGTACTTC	CASSQLIRSGGDEQYF
TRBJ2-1	few	TRBV5-1	16	-	TGCGCCAGCAGCTCTCGAGGGGGCGGGAGGTTGTATGAGCAGTTCTTC	CASSSRGGGRLYEQFF
TRBJ2-2	-	TRBV12-3/TRBV12-4	14	-	TGTGCCAGCAGTTTCGGTCCCCAGGGGGGGGAGCTGTTTTTT	CASSFGPQGGELFF
TRBJ2-3	many	TRBV10-3	17	TRBD2	TGTGCCATCAGTGAACCCAGCGGGAGGGCCGGGACAGATACGCAGTATTTT	CAISEPSGRAGTDTQYF
TRBJ2-1	-	TRBV5-4	15	-	TGTGCCAGCAGCCTGGACGGAGGGGGCTCGAATGAGCAGTTCTTC	CASSLDGGGSNEQFF
TRBJ2-1	few	TRBV3-1	17	TRBD1	TGTGCCAGCAGCCAGCGAGCCGGGACAGGGGTATACAATGAGCAGTTCTTC	CASSQRAGTGVYNEQFF
TRBJ2-5	few	TRBV12-3/TRBV12-4	15	-	TGTGCCAGCAGTTCTCCCCCAACTGCGGGGGAGACCCAGTACTTC	CASSSPPTAGETQYF
TRBJ2-1	-	TRBV6-2/TRBV6-3	15	TRBD2	TGTGCCAGCAGTTGGACTAGCGGGAGAGGCAATGAGCAGTTCTTC	CASSWTSGRGNEQFF
TRBJ2-7	-	TRBV18	12	-	TGTGCCAGCTCACCACTGGGCTACGAGCAGTACTTC	CASSPLGYEQYF
TRBJ1-4	few	TRBV6-1	14	-	TGTGCCAGCAGAGCAGGGTGGGCTAATGAAAAACTGTTTTTT	CASRAGWANEKLFF
TRBJ1-6	-	TRBV20-1	15	TRBD1	TGCAGTGCTGAGGGGGCCTCCCAGGGGGGTTCACCCCTCCACTTT	CSAEGASQGGSPLHF
TRBJ2-7	-	TRBV20-1	10	-	TGCAGTGCTCTACAGAACGAGCAGTACTTC	CSALQNEQYF
TRBJ1-1	few	TRBV15	16	TRBD1	TGTGCCACCAGCAGAGCGGACGGACAGGGCAACACTGAAGCTTTCTTT	CATSRADGQGNTEAFF
TRBJ2-1	few	TRBV28	15	TRBD1	TGTGCCAGCAGCGCACCGGGACAGGAAGAGAATGAGCAGTTCTTC	CASSAPGQEENEQFF
TRBJ2-5	-	TRBV20-1	14	TRBD2	TGCAGTGCTAGAGAGGCTAGCGGGAGGGAGACCCAGTACTTC	CSAREASGRETQYF
TRBJ1-6	-	TRBV20-1	14	TRBD1	TGCAGTGCTAGAGTGGGGACAGATGCTTCACCCCTCCACTTT	CSARVGTDASPLHF
TRBJ2-1	few	TRBV12-3/TRBV12-4	14	TRBD1	TGTGCCAGCAGACCAGGACAGGCGGCGAATGAGCAGTTCTTC	CASRPGQAANEQFF
TRBJ2-5	few	TRBV10-3	14	-	TGTGCCATCAGTGAGTCACCGGGGACGGAGACCCAGTACTTC	CAISESPGTETQYF
TRBJ2-2	few	TRBV25-1	14	-	TGTGCCAGCAGACCGCTCGCGAACACCGGGGAGCTGTTTTTT	CASRPLANTGELFF
TRBJ1-2	-	TRBV10-3	15	-	TGTGCCATCAGTGAGTCCGTGGGGCAGGGGAAAGGCTACACCTTC	CAISESVGQGKGYTF
TRBJ2-7	-	TRBV5-1	15	TRBD2	TGCGCCAGCAGCTCTATGACTAGCGCCTCCTACGAGCAGTACTTC	CASSSMTSASYEQYF
TRBJ2-1	few	TRBV4-3	16	TRBD2	TGCGCCAGCAGCCACCAGAGCGGGAGGCCCTACAATGAGCAGTTCTTC	CASSHQSGRPYNEQFF
TRBJ1-3	-	TRBV7-2	16	TRBD1	TGTGCCAGCAGAAATCCCGGACAGGGGGAATCAGACACCATATATTTT	CASRNPGQGESDTIYF
TRBJ2-2	few	TRBV2	12	-	TGTGCCAGCCCCGGGTCCACCGGGGAGCTGTTTTTT	CASPGSTGELFF
TRBJ2-7	-	TRBV20-1	11	-	TGCAGTGCTAGTCGTTTAAGCGAGCAGTACTTC	CSASRLSEQYF
TRBJ1-6	-	TRBV5-1	16	TRBD1	TGCGCCAGCAGCTTAAGACAGGGTCACGGAAATTCACCCCTCCACTTT	CASSLRQGHGNSPLHF
TRBJ2-1	few	TRBV11-2	15	TRBD2	TGTGCCAGCAGTCGGGGGACTAGTGGGGACAATGAGCAGTTCTTC	CASSRGTSGDNEQFF